Following are 32 T cell receptor beta chains from one sample sequenced in a study of T-cell reconstitution after alpha-beta-depleted transplantation in children. TCRbeta library preparation incorporated unique molecular identifiers. One entry per CDR3 protein, called by TCRdb with MiXCR from the PCR reads. The data hold about 300,000 distinct CDR3 sequences, with 10% observed a single time. The sample here was PBMCs, taken before TCRalphabeta/CD19-depleted stem cell transplant. The origin of the receptors is a boy younger than two with acute myeloid leukemia, due to receive a stem cell transplant.

The V gene is TRBV28, the J gene TRBJ2-3, with 7 bases identical to TRBD2. V lost 3 bases and J lost 3; bases outside the gene matches: 6. Germline V lookup: CDR1 MDHEN, CDR2 SYDVKM. The CDR3 loop spans 15 amino acids. This CDR3 reads CASSFWRGRTDTQYF. The CDR3 region has the DNA TGTGCCAGCAGTTTTTGGCGGGGGAGAACAGATACGCAGTATTTT.

This clonotype was detected a few times. V usage is TRBV12-3 or TRBV12-4 and J usage is TRBJ2-1; possible D gene TRBD1, 6 bases. CDR3 length: 15 amino acids. Trimming took 2 bases from V and 12 from J, leaving 20 bases between them. Written as DNA, the CDR3 is TGTGCCAGCAGTTTAATAGCAGGGGTACCAATGGGGCAGTTCTTC. Protein product: CASSLIAGVPMGQFF.

This clonotype appeared many times. This chain connects TRBV28 to TRBJ2-1, with 13 nucleotides matching TRBD2. After removal of 6 bases from V and 8 bases from J, the junction contained 4 bases not matched to a gene. This CDR3 is 14 amino acids long. CDR1 is MDHEN, CDR2 SYDVKM, per germline. CDR3 sequence (DNA): TGTGCCAGCAGCGGACTAGCGGGAGAGTATGAGCAGTTCTTC. It is translated as CASSGLAGEYEQFF.

The sample holds a few counts of this clonotype. The chain uses TRBV29-1 and TRBJ1-3; tentative D call: TRBD1 (5 bases). V was cut by 3 bases and J by 3 bases, with 18 bases left in between. From germline, CDR1 is SQVTM and CDR2 ANQGSEA. The CDR3 totals 16 residues. CDR3 protein: CSVEAWDLKDGNTIYF. CDR3 nucleotide sequence: TGCAGCGTTGAGGCCTGGGACCTCAAAGATGGAAACACCATATATTTT. Supplemented by reference TRBV29-1 and TRBJ1-3, the full variable domain reads SAVISQKPSRDICQRGTSLTIQCQVDSQVTMMFWYRQQPGQSLTLIATANQGSEATYESGFVIDKFPISRPNLTFSTLTVSNMSPEDSSIYLCSVEAWDLKDGNTIYFGEGSWLTVV.

This clonotype was seen many times. V and J are TRBV20-1 and TRBJ1-5, with 8 bases lining up with TRBD1. This CDR3 has 13 residues. Germline loops: CDR1 DFQATT, CDR2 SNEGSKA (reference sequence). The J segment lost 6 bases and the V segment lost 0 bases, leaving 1 base of the junction unmatched. The CDR3 region is CSARDRGLQPQHF. The CDR3 DNA reads as TGCAGTGCTAGAGACAGGGGGCTTCAGCCCCAGCATTTT.

At least ten counts were recorded for this clonotype. The chain couples TRBV3-1 to TRBJ2-2; no clear D gene. Trimming removed 2 bases from V and 0 bases from J, with 7 bases in between. CDR1 and CDR2 from the germline V gene are LGHDT and YNNKEL (reference sequence). This CDR3 has 15 amino acids. CDR3 region: CASSQRAANTGELFF. The DNA of the CDR3 is TGTGCCAGCAGCCAACGGGCCGCGAACACCGGGGAGCTGTTTTTT.

The sample holds many counts of this clonotype. The CDR3 reads CASSPGSRDYGYTF. CDR3 sequence (DNA): TGTGCCAGCTCACCCGGCAGTAGGGACTATGGCTACACCTTC. The chain uses TRBV18 and TRBJ1-2; D unclear. V lost 3 bases and J lost 3, with 11 bases in between. CDR3 length: 14 residues. Per the germline V gene, CDR1 is KGHSH and CDR2 is LQKENI.

The sample holds many counts of this clonotype. This rearrangement joins TRBV11-1 to TRBJ2-1, with unresolved D. V was shortened by 3 bases and J by 10 bases, with 7 bases between the two germline ends. The CDR3 spans 11 residues. CDR1 and CDR2 from the germline V gene are SGHAT and FQDESV (reference sequence). In DNA form, the CDR3 reads TGTGCCAGCAGCTTTTTCGGCGAGCAGTTCTTC. Its translation is CASSFFGEQFF.

At least ten counts were recorded for this clonotype. The genes are TRBV7-2 and TRBJ2-3; D is unclear. This CDR3 contains 13 residues. CDR1 and CDR2 from the germline V gene are SGHTA and FQGNSA. The germline V and J ends were trimmed by 5 bases and 6 bases, with 12 bases remaining between them. The CDR3 reads CASSDRLRDTQYF. In DNA, the CDR3 is TGTGCCAGCAGCGATAGACTTCGGGATACGCAGTATTTT.

This clonotype was picked up many times. V is TRBV29-1 and J is TRBJ2-4; TRBD1 matches at 7 bases. The germline gives CDR1 SQVTM, CDR2 ANQGSEA. This CDR3 is 20 amino acids long. The trim removed 2 bases at V and 0 bases at J, leaving 19 bases unmatched. CDR3 sequence reads: CSVERFKGSGGLIAKNIQYF. The DNA for the CDR3 is TGCAGCGTTGAAAGGTTTAAAGGGTCAGGGGGTCTGATAGCCAAAAACATTCAGTACTTC.

Ten or more counts support this clonotype. The chain joins TRBV28 to TRBJ1-3; no firm D call. Germline V gene sequence: CDR1 MDHEN, CDR2 SYDVKM. Between the trimmed V and J ends, which lost 3 bases and 0 bases, there was a span of 9 bases. CDR3 length: 15 residues. The CDR3 protein is CASSFRDGSGNTIYF. DNA for the CDR3: TGTGCCAGCAGTTTTCGAGACGGCTCTGGAAACACCATATATTTT.

This clonotype was detected a few times. J is TRBJ2-3 and V is TRBV9; the D is unclear. The CDR3 consists of 13 residues. Germline CDR1 is SGDLS and CDR2 is YYNGEE. V was clipped by 0 bases and J by 4 bases, with 6 bases between them. The CDR3 loop reads CASSVGSSDTQYF. DNA of the CDR3: TGTGCCAGCAGCGTAGGGAGCTCAGATACGCAGTATTTT.

The gene calls are TRBV7-2 and TRBJ2-2; unclear D gene. The ends were cut back, 1 base at V and 1 base at J, with 10 bases in the middle. The CDR3 length is 16 residues. Germline V lookup: CDR1 SGHTA, CDR2 FQGNSA. The CDR3 DNA is TGTGCCAGCAGCTTAGGATGGGTGGGGAACACCGGGGAGCTGTTTTTT. Its translation: CASSLGWVGNTGELFF.

The table lists this clonotype with many counts. The J gene is TRBJ2-3, the V gene TRBV11-2, with D tentatively TRBD1 (5 bases). The CDR3 totals 14 residues. The ends were cut back, 1 base at V and 4 bases at J, with 9 bases in the middle. Germline lookup yields CDR1 SGHAT and CDR2 FQNNGV. For the CDR3, the DNA is TGTGCCAGCAGCTTAGGCCCCAGGGCAGATACGCAGTATTTT. This encodes CASSLGPRADTQYF.

Ten or more counts support this clonotype. The rearrangement joins TRBV7-8 to TRBJ1-4, with 7 bases matching TRBD1. This CDR3 contains 13 residues. Germline loops: CDR1 SGHVS, CDR2 FQNEAQ. Germline trimming cut 6 bases from V and 7 bases from J; bases unmatched to any gene: 5. CDR3 residues: CASRKTGVEKLFF. The DNA of the CDR3 is TGTGCCAGCAGAAAAACAGGGGTTGAAAAACTGTTTTTT. Full variable domain (outside the CDR3, taken from reference TRBV7-8 and TRBJ1-4): GAGVSQSPRYKVAKRGQDVALRCDPISGHVSLFWYQQALGQGPEFLTYFQNEAQLDKSGLPSDRFFAERPEGSVSTLKIQRTQQEDSAVYLCASRKTGVEKLFFGSGTQLSVL.

Ten or more counts support this clonotype. V usage is TRBV27 and J usage is TRBJ1-5, with TRBD1 identical over 9 bases. V was pared by 7 bases and J by 6 bases, with 7 bases of the junction left unmatched. The CDR3 has 14 residues. Germline assignment: CDR1 MNHEY and CDR2 SMNVEV (reference sequence). The CDR3, as DNA: TGTGCCAGCACCCACCGACAGGGGGTTCAGCCCCAGCATTTT. It yields the protein CASTHRQGVQPQHF.

This clonotype has a count of ten or more. The genes are TRBV15 and TRBJ2-5; 9 bases fit TRBD2. This CDR3 spans 12 amino acids. Germline CDR1 LNHNV, CDR2 YYDKDF (reference sequence). The ends lost 8 bases at V and 5 bases at J; junction bases unmatched: 3. CDR3 DNA: TGTGCCACCGGAGGACTAGCGGAGACCCAGTACTTC. Amino acid sequence: CATGGLAETQYF.

This clonotype was observed many times. The chain carries TRBV4-3 and TRBJ1-5, with D uncertain. The CDR3 is 13 residues long. Germline V gene lookup returns CDR1 LGHNA and CDR2 YSLEER. V was clipped by 1 base and J by 7 bases, with 8 bases between them. CDR3 nucleotide sequence: TGCGCCAGCAGCCAAGGGATACTCCAGCCCCAGCATTTT. Its translation is CASSQGILQPQHF.

This clonotype was seen more than once but under ten times. The V call is TRBV12-3 or TRBV12-4, the J call TRBJ2-7, with 9 bases identical to TRBD1. This CDR3 is 14 amino acids long. Trimming took 3 bases from V and 7 from J; bases not matched to a gene: 7. The CDR3 loop reads CASSFIQGAEEQYF. The CDR3 DNA reads as TGTGCCAGCAGTTTTATACAGGGGGCCGAGGAGCAGTACTTC.

This clonotype was detected many times. The V and J genes are TRBV27 and TRBJ2-5; 8 bases fit TRBD1. V dropped 6 bases and J dropped 6; count of bases not matched to a gene: 12. CDR3 length equals 15 residues. Germline V gene sequence: CDR1 MNHEY, CDR2 SMNVEV (reference sequence). CDR3 sequence: CASSTLRGRGKTQYF. The CDR3 DNA is TGTGCCAGCAGCACACTCAGGGGGCGCGGGAAGACCCAGTACTTC.

This chain connects TRBV7-8 to TRBJ2-2; 11 bases agree with TRBD1. This CDR3 is built from 17 residues. The J segment lost 7 bases and the V segment lost 0 bases, leaving 7 bases of the junction unmatched. In germline, CDR1 is SGHVS, CDR2 FQNEAQ. CDR3 loop: CASSLASGQGAGGELFF. CDR3 DNA: TGTGCCAGCAGCTTAGCGTCCGGACAGGGGGCGGGCGGGGAGCTGTTTTTT.

This clonotype appeared many times. In nucleotides, the CDR3 is TGTGCCACCAGACTAGCGGGGGTGGGGGAGCAGTACTTC. This codes for CATRLAGVGEQYF. The chain employs TRBV3-1 and TRBJ2-7; 12 nucleotides line up with TRBD2. This CDR3 is built from 13 residues. Per germline, CDR1 LGHDT and CDR2 YNNKEL (reference sequence). The V gene end was trimmed by 10 bases and the J gene end by 7 bases; junction bases not matched to a gene: 8.

The rearrangement links TRBV28 to TRBJ1-5; TRBD1 might be the D (5 bases). The CDR3 sequence is 15 residues long. Germline V gives CDR1 MDHEN, CDR2 SYDVKM. Trimming stripped 7 bases from V and 0 bases from J, with 13 bases between. The CDR3 region has the DNA TGTGCCAGCAACGGGGGTGGCTATAGCAATCAGCCCCAGCATTTT. Protein sequence: CASNGGGYSNQPQHF.

This clonotype appeared many times. This chain connects TRBV5-1 to TRBJ2-7; the match to TRBD1 covers 7 bases. The CDR3 extends over 17 amino acids. V lost 2 bases to trimming and J lost 2 bases; unmatched junction nucleotides: 13. Per germline, CDR1 SGHRS and CDR2 YFSETQ. CDR3 coding DNA: TGCGCCAGCAGCTTCGTTTATACCGGGACAGTTCCCTACGAGCAGTACTTC. Its protein is CASSFVYTGTVPYEQYF. The variable domain in full, with the rest retrieved from reference TRBV5-1 and TRBJ2-7, is KAGVTQTPRYLIKTRGQQVTLSCSPISGHRSVSWYQQTPGQGLQFLFEYFSETQRNKGNFPGRFSGRQFSNSRSEMNVSTLELGDSALYLCASSFVYTGTVPYEQYFGPGTRLTVT.

In its sample, this clonotype was seen many times. The chain links TRBV11-2 to TRBJ2-3; 8 bases fit TRBD2. CDR1 SGHAT and CDR2 FQNNGV come from the germline V gene. V shed 3 bases, J shed 3 bases, and the junction held 11 bases outside the gene matches. The CDR3 is 17 amino acids. CDR3 coding DNA: TGTGCCAGCAGCTTCCAAACTAGCGGAAGGAGGACAGATACGCAGTATTTT. It codes for CASSFQTSGRRTDTQYF.

This clonotype was detected only a few times. This chain uses TRBV6-2 or TRBV6-3 with TRBJ2-1; tentative D call: TRBD2 (6 bases). Trimming stripped 0 bases from V and 8 bases from J, with 17 bases between. Germline loops: CDR1 MNHEY, CDR2 SVGEGT. This CDR3 comprises 16 residues. The chain's CDR3 is CASSYSGAGMGYEQFF. The CDR3 nucleotides are TGTGCCAGCAGTTACTCCGGGGCGGGGATGGGTTATGAGCAGTTCTTC.

Many counts were recorded for this clonotype. This CDR3 reads CASSPSGPLRYEQFF. As DNA, the CDR3 is TGTGCCAGCAGCCCCTCGGGACCCTTGAGGTATGAGCAGTTCTTC. The rearrangement links TRBV6-1 to TRBJ2-1; the D gene could be TRBD1 or TRBD2 (5 bases each). From germline, CDR1 is MNHNS and CDR2 SASEGT. With 6 bases removed from V and 8 bases from J, the gap between germline ends came to 20 bases. The CDR3 loop spans 15 amino acids.

This clonotype was detected many times. The gene calls are TRBV7-2 and TRBJ2-3; 10 nucleotides match TRBD2. With 4 bases clipped from V and 7 bases from J, the junction kept 11 bases outside the gene matches. Per the germline V gene, CDR1 is SGHTA and CDR2 is FQGNSA. The CDR3 spans 16 residues. DNA for the CDR3: TGTGCCAGCAGCTCCAGACTAAGCGGGAGGGCATATACGCAGTATTTT. Translating gives CASSSRLSGRAYTQYF.

The chain joins TRBV21-1 to TRBJ2-1. TRBV21-1 is recorded as a pseudogene. The CDR3 is made up of 15 amino acids. The CDR3 sequence: CASSNSDSSYNEQFF. For the CDR3, the DNA is TGTGCCAGCAGCAATAGCGACAGCTCCTACAATGAGCAGTTCTTC.

This clonotype came up many times. This chain connects TRBV11-2 to TRBJ1-1, with D perhaps TRBD1 (6 bases). This CDR3 has 13 amino acids. The germline V gene encodes CDR1 SGHAT and CDR2 FQNNGV. Trimming removed 0 bases at V and 11 bases at J, with 13 bases between. CDR3 nucleotides: TGTGCCAGCAGCTTAGAGAGGGGGGTGAGCGCTTTCTTT. It is translated as CASSLERGVSAFF.

This clonotype showed up many times. The V call is TRBV7-9, the J call TRBJ2-7, with TRBD2 matching 8 bases. Germline V gives CDR1 SEHNR, CDR2 FQNEAQ (reference sequence). With 4 bases clipped from V and 3 bases from J, the junction kept 2 bases outside the gene matches. The CDR3 sequence is 13 residues long. CDR3 protein: CASSSGTSYEQYF. CDR3 in DNA: TGTGCCAGCAGCTCAGGGACTAGCTACGAGCAGTACTTC.

The chain uses TRBV20-1 and TRBJ1-5, with unresolved D. The CDR3 loop spans 15 amino acids. V lost 1 base to trimming and J lost 4 bases, with 14 bases between them. In germline, CDR1 is DFQATT, CDR2 SNEGSKA (reference sequence). The CDR3 protein is CSARVGESRNQPQHF. Written as DNA, the CDR3 is TGCAGTGCTAGAGTGGGAGAAAGTAGGAATCAGCCCCAGCATTTT.